The 13 T cell receptor beta chains presented below share a single source sample, sequenced in a study of blood T cell repertoires in COVID-19. Sequencing used immunoSEQ multiplex PCR; TCRdb keeps in-frame clones, though not all of them. The sample holds over 200,000 clones; 88% are singletons and the top ten take about 1.5%. Sequencing was performed on peripheral blood. The receptors come from a man aged 18 to 29 with active or convalescent COVID-19.

This chain uses TRBV29-1 with TRBJ1-1; TRBD1 matches at 7 bases. This CDR3 is built from 15 residues. Germline V lookup: CDR1 SQVTM, CDR2 ANQGSEA. Unmatched junction bases numbered 14, after V lost 6 bases and J lost 4 bases. In nucleotides, the CDR3 is TGCAGCGTCGTTAACCCGACAGGGTTTACCACTGAAGCTTTCTTT. This translates into CSVVNPTGFTTEAFF.

This clone occurred once. J is TRBJ2-7 and V is TRBV6-2 or TRBV6-3; D remains ambiguous. The V end lost 2 bases, the J end lost 3 bases, and 11 bases lay between the germline ends. CDR1 and CDR2 from the germline V gene are MNHEY and SVGEGT. The CDR3 covers 14 residues. CDR3 DNA sequence: TGTGCCAGCAGTTACGGTAACAGATACTACGAGCAGTACTTC. It encodes CASSYGNRYYEQYF.

The chain uses TRBV19 and TRBJ2-1; 7 nucleotides match TRBD1. The CDR3 is 13 amino acids. After removal of 10 bases from V and 3 bases from J, the junction contained 6 bases not matched to a gene. CDR1 and CDR2 from the germline V gene are LNHDA and SQIVND (reference sequence). CDR3 loop: CATSTGVYNEQFF. Here the CDR3 DNA reads TGTGCCACCTCTACAGGGGTCTACAATGAGCAGTTCTTC.

This chain uses TRBV4-3 with TRBJ1-2, with D perhaps matching TRBD1 (5 bases). V was clipped by 0 bases and J by 7 bases, with 18 bases between them. CDR3 length equals 16 residues. Germline lookup yields CDR1 LGHNA and CDR2 YSLEER. The CDR3 region is CASSQDSQGLSSGYTF. The DNA of the CDR3 is TGCGCCAGCAGCCAAGATTCGCAGGGCCTTTCGAGTGGCTACACCTTC.

This rearrangement joins TRBV4-3 to TRBJ1-2, with D maybe TRBD1 (5 bases). The germline V gene encodes CDR1 LGHNA and CDR2 YSLEER. V was clipped by 0 bases and J by 6 bases, with 14 bases between them. The CDR3 runs to 15 residues. CDR3: CASSQDAGGRNGYTF. CDR3 DNA sequence: TGCGCCAGCAGCCAAGATGCGGGGGGGAGGAATGGCTACACCTTC.

CDR3 sequence: CATSIGQGESGANVLTF. The CDR3 bases are TGTGCCACCTCTATCGGACAGGGAGAGTCTGGGGCCAACGTCCTGACTTTC. This sequence joins TRBV24-1 and TRBJ2-6; TRBD1 aligns across 8 bases. CDR1 is KGHDR, CDR2 SFDVKD, per germline. V lost 9 bases, J lost 1 base, and 10 bases stayed unmatched. The CDR3 is 17 residues long.

The V gene is TRBV19, the J gene TRBJ2-7, with 7 nucleotides matching TRBD2. Germline CDR1 LNHDA, CDR2 SQIVND (reference sequence). This CDR3 is 15 amino acids long. Trimming at V came to 3 bases and at J to 0 bases, leaving 5 bases not matched to a gene. CDR3 loop: CASSIWLADSYEQYF. The CDR3 coding sequence is TGTGCCAGTAGTATCTGGCTAGCGGACTCCTACGAGCAGTACTTC.

This clone was observed a handful of times. The rearrangement uses TRBV7-9 and TRBJ1-2, with TRBD1 as a possible D gene (5 bases). Trimming pared 5 bases from V and 2 bases from J, leaving 18 bases between. The CDR3 has 16 residues. Germline CDR1 reads SEHNR; CDR2 reads FQNEAQ (reference sequence). CDR3 sequence (DNA): TGTGCCAGCAGCCTAACAGGAGGGGTGCGGAACTATGGCTACACCTTC. Translation: CASSLTGGVRNYGYTF.

The chain joins TRBV27 to TRBJ1-1; 10 bases agree with TRBD1. The CDR3 extends over 15 amino acids. Germline CDR1 MNHEY, CDR2 SMNVEV (reference sequence). Trimming removed 7 bases from V and 5 bases from J; junction bases left unmatched: 10. The CDR3 nucleotides are TGTGCCAGCAACCGGGACAGGGGAGGCCGGACTGAAGCTTTCTTT. Encoded protein: CASNRDRGGRTEAFF.

The genes are TRBV9 and TRBJ1-1, with TRBD1 as a possible D gene (5 bases). The germline CDR1 and CDR2 sequences are SGDLS and YYNGEE. V lost 3 bases, J lost 3 bases, and 18 bases lay in between. The CDR3 runs 16 residues. CDR3 DNA: TGTGCCAGCAGCGCCCCAACTAGCGGGGCGGACACTGAAGCTTTCTTT. Protein: CASSAPTSGADTEAFF.

This clone was seen more than once but under ten times. The chain recombines TRBV7-9 with TRBJ2-7; D is unresolved. The CDR3 runs to 15 residues. Germline-derived CDR1 and CDR2 are SEHNR and FQNEAQ (reference sequence). Trimming pared 4 bases from V and 2 bases from J, leaving 15 bases between. In DNA, the CDR3 is TGTGCCAGCAGCTCAACCGGCTCCAGCGCCTACGAGCAGTACTTC. As protein: CASSSTGSSAYEQYF.

The chain carries TRBV28 and TRBJ1-5; 7 positions match TRBD1. The CDR3 sequence is 17 residues long. Germline V CDR1 and CDR2: MDHEN, SYDVKM. V was clipped by 3 bases and J by 2 bases; unmatched bases: 10. As DNA, the CDR3 is TGTGCCAGCAGTTTGGATGTTGTCGGGACAGGCAATCAGCCCCAGCATTTT. It encodes CASSLDVVGTGNQPQHF.

The V call is TRBV10-1, the J call TRBJ2-5; the D gene is possibly TRBD2 (5 bases). Germline V gene data show CDR1 as WNHNN and CDR2 as SYGVQD (reference sequence). The CDR3 has 14 amino acids. The V gene lost 0 bases and the J gene lost 3 bases, with 8 bases spanning the gap. The CDR3 reads CASSESTGKETQYF. CDR3 sequence (DNA): TGCGCCAGCAGTGAGTCGACGGGGAAAGAGACCCAGTACTTC.